These 8 T cell receptor beta chains originate from one sample sequenced in a study of cytomegalovirus exposure and HLA in healthy donors. Use of 60 Vbeta and 13 Jbeta primers characterized the PCR. Some clones are missing from TCRdb's copy, which holds only in-frame ones; the method was immunoSEQ multiplex PCR. The sample lists around 140,000 clones; roughly 85% were seen once. Sequencing was done on a sample of PBMCs. The receptors were sampled from a man aged 35 to 55 in good health and CMV-seronegative.

CDR3 amino acids: CASRFPAVGGENGYTF. The CDR3 DNA reads TGTGCAAGTCGCTTTCCGGCTGTGGGGGGGGAAAATGGCTACACCTTC. The gene calls are TRBV12-2 and TRBJ1-2. TRBV12-2 counts as a pseudogene. This CDR3 contains 16 residues.

The CDR3 coding sequence is TGTGCCAGCAGTGCCGGGACAGGGGATCGCACAGATACGCAGTATTTT. Translated, it gives CASSAGTGDRTDTQYF. The chain uses TRBV6-1 and TRBJ2-3; 10 nucleotides align to TRBD1. The CDR3 sequence is 16 residues long. The germline V gene has CDR1 MNHNS and CDR2 SASEGT. With 4 bases clipped from V and 1 base from J, the junction kept 5 bases outside the gene matches.

The V and J genes are TRBV11-2 and TRBJ2-3; TRBD2 matches 11 bases. This CDR3 has 15 residues. Germline loops: CDR1 SGHAT, CDR2 FQNNGV. J was trimmed by 6 bases and V by 5 bases; bases with no gene match: 7. The CDR3 spells CASSPTSGAPDTQYF. The CDR3 DNA follows: TGTGCCAGCAGCCCGACTAGCGGGGCCCCCGATACGCAGTATTTT.

The rearrangement links TRBV7-3 to TRBJ2-3; weak D call: TRBD2 (5 bases). CDR1 and CDR2 (germline): SGHTA, FQGTGA. V was clipped by 1 base and J by 1 base, with 15 bases between them. This CDR3 has 17 residues. This CDR3 reads CASSLRGGRAGTDTQYF. The CDR3 DNA is TGTGCCAGCAGCTTAAGAGGAGGCAGAGCAGGCACAGATACGCAGTATTTT.

The chain's CDR3 is CASSLVGGRGTDTQYF. The CDR3 DNA sequence: TGTGCCAGCAGCTTAGTGGGCGGGAGGGGCACAGATACGCAGTATTTT. The rearrangement uses TRBV7-2 and TRBJ2-3, with 9 bases matching TRBD2. The CDR3 is made up of 16 amino acids. J lost 1 base, V lost 1 base, and 3 bases had no gene match. Germline V gene sequence: CDR1 SGHTA, CDR2 FQGNSA.

The V call is TRBV18, the J call TRBJ1-3, with a weak D call TRBD1 (6 bases). The CDR3 is 14 residues long. V dropped 5 bases and J dropped 3 bases, with 11 bases sitting between them. The germline V gene encodes CDR1 KGHSH and CDR2 LQKENI. The chain's CDR3 is CASSGGADGNTIYF. The CDR3 DNA reads TGTGCCAGCTCAGGGGGCGCAGATGGAAACACCATATATTTT.

The J gene is TRBJ1-2, the V gene TRBV2, with a weak D call TRBD1 (6 bases). V shed 8 bases and J shed 8 bases, with 24 bases lying between them. This CDR3 contains 15 residues. In germline, CDR1 is SNHLY, CDR2 FYNNEI. DNA for the CDR3: TGTGCCAGCCATGTGGTTGGGGACAAACTCCCGGGCTACACCTTC. This sequence encodes CASHVVGDKLPGYTF.

The genes are TRBV2 and TRBJ2-1, with TRBD2 as a possible D gene (6 bases). Germline CDR1 SNHLY, CDR2 FYNNEI. V shed 3 bases and J shed 8 bases, with 17 bases lying between them. The CDR3 contains 15 residues. CDR3 sequence: CASSDRGEPHHEQFF. DNA for the CDR3: TGTGCCAGCAGTGATCGCGGGGAGCCTCACCATGAGCAGTTCTTC.